This T cell receptor (beta chain) was profiled in a study of T cell changes during pregnancy in multiple sclerosis (dated 2019 in TCRdb). In the study overall: In women with multiple sclerosis, the researchers looked at how the T cell repertoire shifted as pregnancy progressed.

Library preparation employed the immunoSEQ multiplex PCR assay. TCRdb re-hosts the immuneACCESS table, in-frame sequences only. Its copies lack some clones; in the studies checked, an unresolved V gene accounts for under half of them, and the cause for the rest is not known. The sample profile shows around 30,000 clones; 70% to 90% of them were found once. The top ten hold 3.5% of the sample. Concerning this clone itself: This receptor's antigen is unknown. No qualities accompany the bases; no much larger clone lies one base away.

The cysteine opens and the phenylalanine closes a CDR3 of 16 amino acids. Of all the DNA, just the CDR3 is kept, 48 bases in frame from base 1. Compared with germline, V lacks 2 bases and J lacks 9 bases; bases without a gene match: 12. This receptor was taken from a female donor with multiple sclerosis, enrolled in a pregnancy study. This receptor chain uses TRBV5-3 and TRBJ2-2; 8 central bases correspond to TRBD1. TRBV5-3 is designated an ORF whose function remains uncertain. The sequencing used CD8+ T cells from peripheral blood mononuclear cells, collected in the third trimester of pregnancy. The sequenced DNA: TGTGCCAGAAGCTTATCAGGGGGCGCACGAAAGTGGGAGCTGTTTTTT. Its protein is CARSLSGGARKWELFF.